Listed here are 10 T cell receptor beta chains from one sample, sequenced in a study of T-cell memory formation after mild COVID-19 (dated by TCRdb to 2020 to 2022). Library method: 5' RACE. The instrument given in TCRdb is Illumina NovaSeq 6000. Starting from the raw public reads, TCRdb applied fastp trimming at Q25, assembled clones with MiXCR and retained in-frame beta chains. Every CDR3 protein is listed once, alongside the most common genes and DNA of its rows. This sample gives over 450,000 distinct CDR3 sequences in total; roughly 21% of them show up just once. Jointly, the top ten make up under 15% of the sample. Material: PBMCs or a T cell subset sorted from them (not recorded which). The receptors were sampled from an adult woman who had mild COVID-19 (a few samples of this study predate the infection). The sample titles of this study are shuffled in the database, so cell type and time point are left out; the donor was told from shared clones.

In this sample, this clonotype turned up a few times. This chain joins TRBV12-3 or TRBV12-4 and TRBJ2-3; no clear D. V was trimmed by 5 bases and J by 5 bases, leaving 11 bases between them. CDR3 length: 13 residues. CDR3 nucleotide sequence: TGTGCCAGCAGTCCCCAGGTGCGAGATACGCAGTATTTT. It encodes CASSPQVRDTQYF.

The genes are TRBV6-6 and TRBJ2-7; TRBD2 agrees at 7 bases. Germline V gives CDR1 MNHNY, CDR2 SVGAGI (reference sequence). V lost 8 bases, J lost 6 bases, and 7 bases stayed unmatched. The CDR3 is 12 amino acids. The CDR3 region is CASGRAGSEQYF. The CDR3, as DNA: TGTGCCAGCGGGAGGGCCGGGTCCGAGCAGTACTTC.

The chain is built from TRBV19 and TRBJ1-1; D ambiguous. CDR1 is LNHDA, CDR2 SQIVND, per germline (reference sequence). V lost 9 bases and J lost 8, with 10 bases in between. The CDR3 contains 10 residues. The CDR3 coding sequence is TGTGCCAGCTTCTTGGGAGAAGCTTTCTTT. Its protein is CASFLGEAFF.

This clonotype was counted at least ten times. The chain uses TRBV7-9 and TRBJ1-2, with 8 bases that match TRBD1. CDR1 and CDR2 from the germline V gene are SEHNR and FQNEAQ (reference sequence). This CDR3 comprises 13 residues. Trimming cost V 1 base and J 8 bases; bases outside gene matches: 3. The CDR3 spells CASSLGTGYGYTF. For the CDR3, the DNA is TGTGCCAGCAGCTTAGGGACAGGGTACGGCTACACCTTC.

This chain connects TRBV2 to TRBJ2-5; TRBD2 is a possible D gene (6 bases). Germline CDR1 SNHLY, CDR2 FYNNEI. V was clipped by 7 bases and J by 5 bases, with 17 bases between them. The CDR3 length is 14 residues. The CDR3 bases are TGTGCCAGCACCCAGAGACTAGGAGGGGAGACCCAGTACTTC. Its protein product is CASTQRLGGETQYF.

The V call is TRBV7-9, the J call TRBJ2-5, with TRBD2 matching 7 bases. Germline loops: CDR1 SEHNR, CDR2 FQNEAQ (reference sequence). The CDR3 consists of 15 residues. The V and J ends lost 0 bases and 1 base, in that order; junction bases with no gene match: 2. The CDR3 spells CASSLASSGQETQYF. CDR3 nucleotides: TGTGCCAGCAGCTTAGCTTCTAGCGGCCAAGAGACCCAGTACTTC.

This clonotype was counted ten times or more. This chain uses TRBV7-9 with TRBJ1-6; tentatively, D is TRBD1 (5 bases). Germline V gene lookup returns CDR1 SEHNR and CDR2 FQNEAQ (reference sequence). The V end was cut by 4 bases, the J end by 6 bases, with 13 bases between. The CDR3 consists of 15 residues. The CDR3 reads CASSSITTVNSPLHF. The CDR3 bases are TGTGCCAGCAGCTCAATTACGACAGTTAATTCACCCCTCCACTTT.

CDR3 sequence: CASSLAGTGAQGGETQYF. CDR3 in DNA: TGTGCCAGCAGCTTAGCCGGGACAGGGGCCCAGGGTGGAGAGACCCAGTACTTC. The chain couples TRBV7-8 to TRBJ2-5; 10 bases fit TRBD1. The trim removed 0 bases at V and 4 bases at J, leaving 11 bases unmatched. The CDR3 consists of 18 residues. Looked up from germline, CDR1 is SGHVS and CDR2 is FQNEAQ.

V usage is TRBV30 and J usage is TRBJ1-1; D may be TRBD1 (6 bases). CDR3 length equals 14 residues. The V end lost 3 bases, the J end lost 1 base, and 12 bases lay between the germline ends. The germline CDR1 and CDR2 sequences are GTSNPN and SVGIG (reference sequence). For the CDR3, the DNA is TGTGCCTGGAGAAGTAAGGGGGGGAACACTGAAGCTTTCTTT. Encoded protein: CAWRSKGGNTEAFF.

This clonotype was counted between two and nine times. V is TRBV7-9 and J is TRBJ2-1, with D maybe TRBD1 (5 bases). There are 15 residues in the CDR3. V lost 1 base and J 4 bases, leaving 11 bases between the germline ends. Germline V gives CDR1 SEHNR, CDR2 FQNEAQ (reference sequence). The CDR3 region is CASSLVGPGYNEQFF. The DNA of the CDR3 is TGTGCCAGCAGCTTAGTGGGGCCAGGATACAATGAGCAGTTCTTC.